Described below is a single TCR beta chain sequence and its context. This entry belongs to a study of technical replicates of blood from several donors. Produced via immunoSEQ multiplex PCR; TCRdb's table is partial and in-frame only. The sample holds roughly 80,000 clones, around nine tenths seen once. Germline-derived CDR1 and CDR2 are SGHDT and YYEEEE. This CDR3 is 13 amino acids long. Deletions cut 2 bases from V and 6 bases from J, with 11 bases between. What was sequenced was T cells isolated from PBMCs. The chain couples TRBV5-6 to TRBJ1-1; weak D call: TRBD1 (6 bases). This clonotype originated in a human donor in good health. The CDR3 reads CASSLGGIPEAFF. The CDR3 region has the DNA TGTGCCAGCAGCTTAGGGGGAATACCTGAAGCTTTCTTT. The variable domain in full, with the rest retrieved from reference TRBV5-6 and TRBJ1-1, is DAGVTQSPTHLIKTRGQQVTLRCSPKSGHDTVSWYQQALGQGPQFIFQYYEEEERQRGNFPDRFSGHQFPNYSSELNVNALLLGDSALYLCASSLGGIPEAFFGQGTRLTVV.